This TCR beta chain was documented in a study of technical replicates of blood from several donors. The assay was immunoSEQ multiplex PCR, and TCRdb's table has in-frame clones only and misses some. The data show some 77,000 clones, 90% to 95% seen once. The source of this sequence is a human donor in good health. The sequenced material came from T cells isolated from PBMCs.

CDR3 DNA: TGTGCCAGCAGCATGGACAGGGGCCATGAGCAGTTCTTC. Protein product: CASSMDRGHEQFF. The V and J genes are TRBV5-4 and TRBJ2-1; 9 bases line up with TRBD1. This CDR3 has 13 residues. J lost 8 bases, V lost 4 bases, and 4 bases had no gene match. Germline CDR1 and CDR2: SGHNT and YYREEE (reference sequence).